This is a list of T cell receptor beta chains from one sample in a study of cytomegalovirus exposure and HLA in healthy donors. Repertoires were generated with immunoSEQ multiplex PCR, while TCRdb's copy carries only in-frame clones and drops some. The repertoire has about 130,000 clones, approximately 73% of them found once; the top ten carry 4.8%. Sequencing was carried out using PBMCs. The receptor set was obtained from a man between 60 and 75 years old in good health and CMV-seropositive. Each CDR3 is given with its conserved first and last residue. Fields, in order: J gene, clone size, V gene, D gene, CDR3 length, CDR3 protein, CDR3 DNA. The D gene is left open where the match is weak. A clone size is listed for some rows: how often the clone was seen (once, few, many), or a class if it is expanded.

TRBJ1-6 | . | TRBV5-1 | . | 18 | CASSPLVVSSSYNSPLHF | TGCGCCAGCAGCCCGCTGGTCGTTTCGAGCTCCTATAATTCACCCCTCCACTTT
TRBJ1-2 | . | TRBV29-1 | . | 11 | CSGLHRAIYTF | TGCAGCGGCCTCCACAGGGCGATCTACACCTTC
TRBJ1-1 | . | TRBV14 | . | 13 | CASSLQAHTEAFF | TGTGCCAGCAGCCTACAGGCTCACACTGAAGCTTTCTTT
TRBJ1-5 | . | TRBV5-1 | . | 16 | CASSLDGAYSNQPQHF | TGCGCCAGCAGCTTGGATGGAGCGTATAGCAATCAGCCCCAGCATTTT
TRBJ2-5 | . | TRBV12-5 | . | 16 | CASGFEAGLGQETQYF | TGTGCTAGTGGTTTTGAAGCAGGGTTGGGGCAAGAGACCCAGTACTTC
TRBJ1-5 | . | TRBV15 | . | 16 | CATQGLRNAGNQPQHF | TGTGCCACCCAGGGGCTAAGGAACGCGGGCAATCAGCCCCAGCATTTT
TRBJ2-3 | . | TRBV5-1 | TRBD2 | 15 | CATSTSGSSTDTQYF | TGCGCTACATCCACTAGCGGTTCTAGCACAGATACGCAGTATTTT
TRBJ1-4 | . | TRBV30 | TRBD1 | 15 | CAWDFGGQGGEKLFF | TGTGCCTGGGATTTTGGGGGACAGGGTGGCGAAAAACTGTTTTTT
TRBJ1-5 | . | TRBV2 | . | 13 | CASSPAGNQPQHF | TGTGCCAGCAGTCCAGCAGGGAACCAGCCCCAGCATTTT
TRBJ1-1 | . | TRBV2 | TRBD1 | 17 | CATTPGQGISVQNEAFF | TGTGCCACAACCCCGGGACAGGGAATCTCCGTTCAAAATGAAGCTTTCTTT
TRBJ2-5 | few | TRBV5-1 | . | 13 | CASSLEGRETQYF | TGCGCCAGCAGCTTGGAGGGGCGTGAGACCCAGTACTTC
TRBJ2-3 | few | TRBV5-4 | . | 15 | CASRETPRGTDTQYF | TGTGCCAGCAGGGAGACTCCCCGGGGCACAGATACGCAGTATTTT
TRBJ2-1 | few | TRBV14 | . | 14 | CASTADSSYNEQFF | TGTGCCAGCACAGCTGACAGTTCCTACAATGAGCAGTTCTTC
TRBJ1-1 | . | TRBV7-8 | TRBD1 | 12 | CASSLRTGLTFF | TGTGCCAGCAGCCTAAGGACAGGTTTAACTTTCTTT
TRBJ1-5 | . | TRBV4-1 | TRBD1 | 17 | CASSKGQGTIPNQPQHF | TGCGCCAGCAGCAAGGGACAGGGGACTATTCCCAATCAGCCCCAGCATTTT
TRBJ1-1 | once | TRBV5-1 | . | 13 | CASSSGHNTEAFF | TGCGCCAGCAGCTCGGGACACAACACTGAAGCTTTCTTT
TRBJ1-2 | . | TRBV10-3 | TRBD1 | 16 | CAISESNYRGRNGYTF | TGTGCCATCAGTGAGTCGAATTACAGGGGGAGAAATGGCTACACCTTC
TRBJ1-6 | . | TRBV2 | . | 13 | CASSEQNNSPLHF | TGTGCCAGCAGTGAACAGAATAATTCACCCCTCCACTTT
TRBJ1-1 | once | TRBV5-1 | TRBD1 | 15 | CASSADRELESEAFF | TGCGCCAGCAGCGCCGACAGGGAGTTGGAGAGTGAAGCTTTCTTT
TRBJ1-6 | . | TRBV7-9 | . | 14 | CASSSYSGDSPLHF | TGTGCCAGCAGCTCCTACAGCGGGGATTCACCCCTCCACTTT
TRBJ2-7 | . | TRBV28 | TRBD1 | 14 | CASSYQGAVNEQYF | TGTGCCAGCAGTTACCAGGGGGCTGTGAACGAGCAGTACTTC
TRBJ1-2 | few | TRBV5-1 | TRBD1 | 14 | CASSPTGVNYGYTF | TGCGCCAGCAGTCCGACAGGGGTTAACTATGGCTACACCTTC
TRBJ2-3 | . | TRBV5-6 | TRBD2 | 16 | CASSLRRAGGTDTQYF | TGTGCCAGCAGCCTACGAAGAGCGGGGGGGACAGATACGCAGTATTTT